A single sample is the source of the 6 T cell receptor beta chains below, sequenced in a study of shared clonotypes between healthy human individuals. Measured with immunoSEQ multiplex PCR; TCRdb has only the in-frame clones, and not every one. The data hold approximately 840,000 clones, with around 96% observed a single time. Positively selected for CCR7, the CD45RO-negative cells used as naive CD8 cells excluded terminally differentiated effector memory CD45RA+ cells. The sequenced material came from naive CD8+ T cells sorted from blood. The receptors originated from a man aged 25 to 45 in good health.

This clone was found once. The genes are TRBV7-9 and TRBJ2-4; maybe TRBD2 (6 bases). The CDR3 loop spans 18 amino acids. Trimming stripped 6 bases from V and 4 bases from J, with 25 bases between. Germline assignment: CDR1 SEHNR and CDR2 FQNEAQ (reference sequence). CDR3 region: CASSTAPDYHSNKNIQYF. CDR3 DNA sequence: TGTGCCAGCAGTACGGCACCGGACTATCATTCCAATAAAAACATTCAGTACTTC.

CDR3 DNA sequence: TGTGCCAGCAGTGATTCACTAGGTCGGTTAGGGAACACCGGGGAGCTGTTTTTT. Encoded protein: CASSDSLGRLGNTGELFF. The chain carries TRBV6-1 and TRBJ2-2; TRBD2 is a possible D gene (5 bases). Trimming pared 3 bases from V and 1 base from J, leaving 18 bases between. The germline V gene encodes CDR1 MNHNS and CDR2 SASEGT. This CDR3 has 18 residues.

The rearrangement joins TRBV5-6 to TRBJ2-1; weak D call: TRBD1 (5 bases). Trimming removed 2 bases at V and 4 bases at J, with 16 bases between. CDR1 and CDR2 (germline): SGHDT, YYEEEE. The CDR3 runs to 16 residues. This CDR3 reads CASSLKELGAYNEQFF. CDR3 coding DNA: TGTGCCAGCAGCTTAAAGGAACTTGGGGCGTACAATGAGCAGTTCTTC.

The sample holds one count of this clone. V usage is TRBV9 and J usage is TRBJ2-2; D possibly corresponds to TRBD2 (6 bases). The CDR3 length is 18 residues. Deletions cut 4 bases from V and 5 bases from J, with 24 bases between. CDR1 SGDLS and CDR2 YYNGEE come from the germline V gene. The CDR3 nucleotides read TGTGCCAGCAGCCTCGAAATGGGGGGTCCCTTAGGGACCGGGGAGCTGTTTTTT. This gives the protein CASSLEMGGPLGTGELFF.

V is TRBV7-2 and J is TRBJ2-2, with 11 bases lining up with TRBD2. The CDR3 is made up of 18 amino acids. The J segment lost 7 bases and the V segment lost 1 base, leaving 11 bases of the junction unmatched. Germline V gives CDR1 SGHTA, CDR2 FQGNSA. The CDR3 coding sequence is TGTGCCAGCAGCTTAGAAACTAGCGGGAGCCCTAGGGTCGGGGAGCTGTTTTTT. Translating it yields CASSLETSGSPRVGELFF. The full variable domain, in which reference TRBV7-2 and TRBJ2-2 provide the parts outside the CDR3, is GAGVSQSPSNKVTEKGKDVELRCDPISGHTALYWYRQSLGQGLEFLIYFQGNSAPDKSGLPSDRFSAERTGGSVSTLTIQRTQQEDSAVYLCASSLETSGSPRVGELFFGEGSRLTVL.

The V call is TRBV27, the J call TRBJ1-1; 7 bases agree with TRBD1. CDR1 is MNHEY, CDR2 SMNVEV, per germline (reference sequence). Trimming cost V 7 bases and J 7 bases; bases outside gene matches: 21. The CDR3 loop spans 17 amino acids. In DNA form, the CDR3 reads TGTGCCAGCATCGGCACGGGGGCAGGGGGAAGGAGGAGTGAAGCTTTCTTT. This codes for CASIGTGAGGRRSEAFF.